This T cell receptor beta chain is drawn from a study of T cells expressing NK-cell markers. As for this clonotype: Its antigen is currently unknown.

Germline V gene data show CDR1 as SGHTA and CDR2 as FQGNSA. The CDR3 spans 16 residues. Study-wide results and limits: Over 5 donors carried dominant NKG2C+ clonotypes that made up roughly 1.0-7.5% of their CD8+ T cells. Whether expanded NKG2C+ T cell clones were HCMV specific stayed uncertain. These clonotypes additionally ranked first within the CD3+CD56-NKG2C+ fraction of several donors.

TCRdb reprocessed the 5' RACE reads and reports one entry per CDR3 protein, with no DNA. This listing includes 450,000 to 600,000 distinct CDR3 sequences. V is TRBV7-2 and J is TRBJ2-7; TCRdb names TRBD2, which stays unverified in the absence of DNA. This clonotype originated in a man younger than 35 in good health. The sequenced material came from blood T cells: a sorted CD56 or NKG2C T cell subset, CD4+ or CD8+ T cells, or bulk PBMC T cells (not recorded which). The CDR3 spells CASSLRWDLSSYEQYF.